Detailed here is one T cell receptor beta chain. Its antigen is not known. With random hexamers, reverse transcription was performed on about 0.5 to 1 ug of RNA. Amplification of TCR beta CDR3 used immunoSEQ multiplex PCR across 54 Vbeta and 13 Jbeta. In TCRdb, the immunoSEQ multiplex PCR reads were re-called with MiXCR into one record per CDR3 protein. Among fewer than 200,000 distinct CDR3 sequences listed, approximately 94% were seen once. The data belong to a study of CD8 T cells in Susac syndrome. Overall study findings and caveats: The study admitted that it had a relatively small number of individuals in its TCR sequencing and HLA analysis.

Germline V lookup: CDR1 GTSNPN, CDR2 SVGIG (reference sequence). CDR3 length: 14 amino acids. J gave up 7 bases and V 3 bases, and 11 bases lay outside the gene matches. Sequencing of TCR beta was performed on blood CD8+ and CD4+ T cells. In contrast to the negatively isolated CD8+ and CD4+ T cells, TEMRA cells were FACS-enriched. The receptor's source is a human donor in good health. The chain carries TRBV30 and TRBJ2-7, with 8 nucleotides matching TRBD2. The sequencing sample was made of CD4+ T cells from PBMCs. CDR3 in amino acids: CAWRAAGGMGEQYF. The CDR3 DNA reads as TGTGCCTGGAGGGCCGCGGGAGGCATGGGGGAGCAGTACTTC.